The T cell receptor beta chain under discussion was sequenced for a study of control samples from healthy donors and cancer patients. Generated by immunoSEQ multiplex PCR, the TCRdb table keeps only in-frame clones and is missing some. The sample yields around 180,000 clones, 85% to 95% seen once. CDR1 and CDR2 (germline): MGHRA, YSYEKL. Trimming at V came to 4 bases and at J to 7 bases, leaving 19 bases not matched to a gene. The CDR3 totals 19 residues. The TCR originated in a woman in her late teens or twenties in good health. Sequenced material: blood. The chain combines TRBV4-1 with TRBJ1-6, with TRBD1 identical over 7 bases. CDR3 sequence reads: CASSLWGVTGRSGNSPLHF. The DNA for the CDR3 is TGCGCCAGCAGCCTTTGGGGAGTGACAGGGAGGTCGGGGAATTCACCCCTCCACTTT.